Sequencing of this TCR beta chain was carried out in a study of human T cells and chemical hapten exposure. Study-level information: Patients additionally received therapeutic doses of diphenylcyclopropenone on the scalp once a week, and this continued throughout the roughly 25-week study. The study's findings and limits: The study found that DPC sensitization did not change TCRs above 1 in 1000 frequency. While controls formed fewer of them, expanded TCRs formed significantly more large CDR3 similarity clusters.

Individual cDNA molecules (in the library) carried attached unique molecular identifiers. TCRdb reprocessed the RACE reads via MiXCR and lists one record per CDR3 protein. The data show roughly 69,000 distinct CDR3 sequences, approximately 11% seen once. This CDR3 region has 14 residues. V lost 5 bases, J lost 1 base, and 11 bases lay in between. Per germline, CDR1 MGHDK and CDR2 SYGVNS. Time point specified: patch test 3, about 24 weeks after DPC sensitization. Treatment specified: therapeutic diphenylcyclopropenone sensitization with weekly scalp DPC. This clonotype was found many times. As yet, its antigen is unknown.

This sequence joins TRBV25-1 and TRBJ1-1, with a weak D call TRBD1 (6 bases). Sample: whole blood, taken in connection with sensitization to the hapten diphenylcyclopropenone (DPC). The sequence came from a young woman with alopecia areata. Some clones in this sample may be carry-over from other donors' samples. CDR3 protein: CASSLQGPNTEAFF. For the CDR3, the DNA is TGTGCCAGCAGTTTACAGGGCCCGAACACTGAAGCTTTCTTT.